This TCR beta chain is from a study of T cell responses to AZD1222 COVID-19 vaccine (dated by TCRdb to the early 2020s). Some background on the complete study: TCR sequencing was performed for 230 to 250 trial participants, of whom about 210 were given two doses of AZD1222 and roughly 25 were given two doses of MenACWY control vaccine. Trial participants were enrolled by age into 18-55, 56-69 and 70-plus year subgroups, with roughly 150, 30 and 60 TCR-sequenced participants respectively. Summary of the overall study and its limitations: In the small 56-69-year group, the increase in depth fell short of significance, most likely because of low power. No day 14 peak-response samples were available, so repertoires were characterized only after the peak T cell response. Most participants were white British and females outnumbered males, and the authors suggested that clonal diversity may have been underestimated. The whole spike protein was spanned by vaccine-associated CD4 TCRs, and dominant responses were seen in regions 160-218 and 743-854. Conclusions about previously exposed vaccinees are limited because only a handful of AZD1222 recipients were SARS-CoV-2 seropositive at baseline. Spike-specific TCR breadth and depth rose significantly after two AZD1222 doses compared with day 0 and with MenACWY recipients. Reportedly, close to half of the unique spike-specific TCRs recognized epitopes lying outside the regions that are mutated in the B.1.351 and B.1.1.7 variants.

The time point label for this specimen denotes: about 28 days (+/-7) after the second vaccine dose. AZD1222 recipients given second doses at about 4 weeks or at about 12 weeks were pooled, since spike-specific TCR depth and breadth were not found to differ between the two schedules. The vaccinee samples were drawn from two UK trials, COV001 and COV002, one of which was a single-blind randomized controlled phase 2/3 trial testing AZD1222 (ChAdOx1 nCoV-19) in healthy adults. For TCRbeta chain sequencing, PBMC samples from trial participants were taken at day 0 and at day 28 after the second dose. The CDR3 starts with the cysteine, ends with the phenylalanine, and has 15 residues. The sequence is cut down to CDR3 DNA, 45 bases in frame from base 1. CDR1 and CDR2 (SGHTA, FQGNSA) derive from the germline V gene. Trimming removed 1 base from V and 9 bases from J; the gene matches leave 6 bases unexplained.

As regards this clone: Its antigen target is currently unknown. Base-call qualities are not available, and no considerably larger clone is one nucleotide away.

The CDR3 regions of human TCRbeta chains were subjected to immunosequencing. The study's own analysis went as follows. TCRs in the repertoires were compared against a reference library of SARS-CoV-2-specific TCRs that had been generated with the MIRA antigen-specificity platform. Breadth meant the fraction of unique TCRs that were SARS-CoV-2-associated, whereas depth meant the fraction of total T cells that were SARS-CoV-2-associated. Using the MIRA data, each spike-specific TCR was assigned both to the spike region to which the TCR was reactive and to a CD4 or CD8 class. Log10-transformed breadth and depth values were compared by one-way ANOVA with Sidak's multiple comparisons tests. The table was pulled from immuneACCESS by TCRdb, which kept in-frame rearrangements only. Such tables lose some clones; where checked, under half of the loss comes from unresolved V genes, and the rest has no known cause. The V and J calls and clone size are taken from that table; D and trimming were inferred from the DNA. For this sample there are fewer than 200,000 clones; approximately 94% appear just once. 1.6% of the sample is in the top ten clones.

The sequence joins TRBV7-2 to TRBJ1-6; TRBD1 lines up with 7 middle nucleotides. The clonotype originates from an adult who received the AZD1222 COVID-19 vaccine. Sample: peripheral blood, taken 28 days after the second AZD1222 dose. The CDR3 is CASSLGTGQRSPLHF. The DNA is TGTGCCAGCAGCTTAGGGACAGGACAGCGTTCACCCCTCCACTTT.